The rows below give T cell receptor beta chains drawn from one sample of a study of blood T cell repertoires in COVID-19. Assay used: immunoSEQ multiplex PCR; TCRdb lists only in-frame clones, some missing. The sample lists 200,000 or so clones; more than 75% were seen once. Material for sequencing was peripheral blood. Receptors were obtained from a man aged 45-60 years who had recovered from COVID-19. CDR3s include the opening cysteine and the closing phenylalanine or tryptophan. The D gene is left open where the match is weak. Only some rows state a clone size, as once, few, many or a class for expanded clones.

length,D,size,J,V,CDR3,DNA
14,TRBD1,NA,TRBJ2-7,TRBV13,CASSLMDRVNEQYF,TGTGCCAGCAGCTTAATGGACAGGGTAAACGAGCAGTACTTC
15,NA,NA,TRBJ1-1,TRBV14,CASSLTGSLNTEAFF,TGTGCCAGCAGCCTTACAGGGTCATTGAACACTGAAGCTTTCTTT
12,NA,few,TRBJ2-1,TRBV5-1,CASSDPGTPQFF,TGCGCCAGCAGCGATCCAGGGACTCCTCAATTCTTC
14,NA,NA,TRBJ1-6,TRBV14,CASSQDLGRSPLHF,TGTGCCAGCAGCCAAGATTTGGGGCGGTCACCCCTCCACTTT
15,NA,once,TRBJ2-7,TRBV6-6,CASSYSMAGPYEQYF,TGTGCCAGCAGTTACTCGATGGCGGGTCCCTACGAGCAGTACTTC
17,TRBD2,NA,TRBJ2-5,TRBV28,CASSRPPALAEKETQYF,TGTGCCAGCAGTAGGCCGCCGGCGCTAGCGGAAAAAGAGACCCAGTACTTC
18,TRBD2,NA,TRBJ2-1,TRBV4-1,CASSQKILSGSSYNEQFF,TGCGCCAGCAGCCAGAAGATACTTAGCGGGAGCTCCTACAATGAGCAGTTCTTC
14,NA,NA,TRBJ1-1,TRBV15,CATSRHTDSREAFF,TGTGCCACCAGCAGACACACGGACAGCCGTGAAGCTTTCTTT
16,TRBD1,NA,TRBJ2-1,TRBV19,CASSRAGGVVPNEQFF,TGTGCCAGTAGTAGGGCAGGGGGCGTCGTTCCCAATGAGCAGTTCTTC
13,NA,once,TRBJ1-2,TRBV12-3/TRBV12-4,CASSLTQGNGYTF,TGTGCCAGCAGTTTAACGCAGGGTAATGGCTACACCTTC
14,NA,few,TRBJ1-3,TRBV11-2,CASSSQRYGNTIYF,TGTGCCAGCAGCTCACAGAGATACGGAAACACCATATATTTT
13,NA,NA,TRBJ2-7,TRBV28,CASSFGRTYEQYF,TGTGCCAGCAGTTTTGGCAGAACCTACGAGCAGTACTTC
16,TRBD2,NA,TRBJ2-1,TRBV9,CATPALSGNLYNEQFF,TGTGCCACCCCCGCTCTTAGCGGGAACCTCTACAATGAGCAGTTCTTC
16,TRBD1,NA,TRBJ2-5,TRBV5-5,CASSEGNRGRGETQYF,TGTGCCAGCAGCGAGGGGAACAGGGGGCGGGGAGAGACCCAGTACTTC
12,NA,NA,TRBJ2-3,TRBV10-3,CAISVGPDTQYF,TGTGCCATCAGTGTGGGGCCAGATACGCAGTATTTT
13,NA,NA,TRBJ2-7,TRBV5-6,CASSLGQSREQYF,TGTGCCAGCAGCTTGGGGCAGTCTAGGGAGCAGTACTTC
19,TRBD2,NA,TRBJ2-3,TRBV18,CASSPTAGLAGGFTDTQYF,TGTGCCAGCTCACCTACTGCAGGACTAGCGGGGGGGTTCACAGATACGCAGTATTTT
16,TRBD2,NA,TRBJ2-1,TRBV10-1,CASSEWGTSGSGEQFF,TGCGCCAGCAGTGAGTGGGGGACTAGCGGGAGCGGTGAGCAGTTCTTC
14,TRBD1,NA,TRBJ2-1,TRBV19,CASSGQAQNNEQFF,TGTGCCAGTAGCGGACAGGCCCAAAACAATGAGCAGTTCTTC
13,NA,NA,TRBJ1-1,TRBV7-2,CASTLDRYTEAFF,TGTGCCAGCACCCTAGACAGATACACTGAAGCTTTCTTT
14,NA,NA,TRBJ2-5,TRBV5-4,CASSLVSSSETQYF,TGTGCCAGCAGCTTGGTTTCTAGTTCGGAGACCCAGTACTTC
14,NA,NA,TRBJ1-1,TRBV27,CASTRGSKSTEAFF,TGTGCCAGCACCAGAGGATCTAAGAGCACTGAAGCTTTCTTT
14,TRBD1,NA,TRBJ2-7,TRBV13,CASSSGQGRNEQYF,TGTGCCAGCAGCTCCGGACAGGGGCGAAACGAGCAGTACTTC
13,NA,NA,TRBJ2-7,TRBV5-4,CASAISGVHEQYF,TGTGCCAGCGCAATTTCAGGGGTCCACGAGCAGTACTTC
17,NA,NA,TRBJ2-6,TRBV19,CASSLFGGASGANVLTF,TGTGCCAGTAGTCTCTTTGGTGGAGCCTCTGGGGCCAACGTCCTGACTTTC
17,NA,NA,TRBJ2-1,TRBV4-1,CASSQGSQGTTYNEQFF,TGCGCCAGCAGCCAAGGATCACAGGGTACCACCTACAATGAGCAGTTCTTC
16,TRBD2,few,TRBJ2-1,TRBV9,CASSGLAGGSYNEQFF,TGTGCCAGCAGCGGACTAGCGGGAGGGTCCTACAATGAGCAGTTCTTC
16,TRBD2,NA,TRBJ2-7,TRBV18,CASSPGLAGNLYEQYF,TGTGCCAGCTCACCAGGACTAGCGGGAAACCTCTACGAGCAGTACTTC